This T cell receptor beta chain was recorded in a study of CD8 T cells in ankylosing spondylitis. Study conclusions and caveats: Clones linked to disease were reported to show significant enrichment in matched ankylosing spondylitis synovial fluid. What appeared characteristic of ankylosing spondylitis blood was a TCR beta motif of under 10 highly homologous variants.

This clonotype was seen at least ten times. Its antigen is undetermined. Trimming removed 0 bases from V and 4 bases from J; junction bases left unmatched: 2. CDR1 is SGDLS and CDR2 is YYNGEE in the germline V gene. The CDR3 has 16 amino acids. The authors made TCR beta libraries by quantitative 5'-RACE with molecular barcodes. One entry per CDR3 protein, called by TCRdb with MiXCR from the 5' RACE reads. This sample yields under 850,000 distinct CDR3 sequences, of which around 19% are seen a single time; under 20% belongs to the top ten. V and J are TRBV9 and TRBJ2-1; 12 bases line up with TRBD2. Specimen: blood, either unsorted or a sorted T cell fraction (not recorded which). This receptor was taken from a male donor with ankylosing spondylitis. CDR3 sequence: CASSVAGTSGYNEQFF. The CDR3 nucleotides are TGTGCCAGCAGCGTAGCCGGGACTAGCGGGTACAATGAGCAGTTCTTC.